The next 21 T cell receptor beta chains were all read from a single sample in a study of cytomegalovirus exposure and HLA in healthy donors (TCRdb year 2017). The library was prepared using the immunoSEQ multiplex PCR assay. For the multiplex PCR, a mixture combining 60 forward primers for TCR Vbeta segments and 13 reverse primers for TCR Jbeta segments was used. TCRdb mirrors the immuneACCESS table, restricted to in-frame sequences. Some clones are absent from its copies; in checked studies, under half trace to an unresolved V gene, and the reason for the others is unknown. A total of roughly 140,000 clones appear in this sample, over 70% of them only once. The ten largest clones add up to around 4.4% of the sample. Source material: PBMCs. The source is a man aged 40-55 years in good health and CMV-seronegative.

This rearrangement joins TRBV5-1 to TRBJ1-1, with TRBD1 matching 8 bases. The trim removed 0 bases at V and 1 base at J, leaving 2 bases unmatched. In germline, CDR1 is SGHRS, CDR2 YFSETQ. This CDR3 spans 15 amino acids. CDR3 in DNA: TGCGCCAGCAGCTTGGACAGGGGGACGAACACTGAAGCTTTCTTT. Protein sequence: CASSLDRGTNTEAFF.

CDR3 DNA sequence: TGTGCCAGCAGCTCGGGACAGGGAAGAGGCGACACTGAAGCTTTCTTT. Translating gives CASSSGQGRGDTEAFF. The V and J genes are TRBV5-6 and TRBJ1-1, with 9 bases lining up with TRBD1. The CDR3 contains 16 residues. Germline assignment: CDR1 SGHDT and CDR2 YYEEEE. With V trimmed by 3 bases and J by 3 bases, 9 bases remained unmatched.

The V and J genes are TRBV25-1 and TRBJ2-6, with unresolved D. From germline, CDR1 is MGHDK and CDR2 SYGVNS. The CDR3 runs to 16 residues. With 1 base removed from V and 0 bases from J, the gap between germline ends came to 7 bases. CDR3 sequence (DNA): TGTGCCAGCAGTGAATTTAGCTCCTCTGGGGCCAACGTCCTGACTTTC. Protein product: CASSEFSSSGANVLTF.

This clone was observed once. V usage is TRBV6-6 and J usage is TRBJ1-5, with TRBD1 identical over 7 bases. The CDR3 runs 14 residues. Germline-derived CDR1 and CDR2 are MNHNY and SVGAGI (reference sequence). J lost 4 bases, V lost 0 bases, and 0 bases had no gene match. This CDR3 reads CASSYSTGNQPQHF. Written as DNA, the CDR3 is TGTGCCAGCAGTTACTCGACAGGGAATCAGCCCCAGCATTTT.

The chain links TRBV7-9 to TRBJ1-1; TRBD1 might be the D (5 bases). CDR1 SEHNR and CDR2 FQNEAQ come from the germline V gene (reference sequence). The length of the CDR3 is 15 residues. Trimming cost V 7 bases and J 1 base, with 16 bases left between them. CDR3 sequence: CASTPPGVSNTEAFF. The CDR3 DNA reads TGTGCCAGCACCCCACCGGGGGTGTCGAACACTGAAGCTTTCTTT.

J is TRBJ1-4 and V is TRBV20-1; unclear D gene. The length of the CDR3 is 11 residues. The V gene lost 2 bases and the J gene lost 5 bases, with 3 bases spanning the gap. Germline V gives CDR1 DFQATT, CDR2 SNEGSKA (reference sequence). The CDR3 sequence is CSARLNEKLFF. DNA of the CDR3: TGCAGTGCTAGATTAAATGAAAAACTGTTTTTT.

The chain recombines TRBV4-1 with TRBJ2-5; 9 bases are a match to TRBD2. The germline gives CDR1 MGHRA, CDR2 YSYEKL. The J segment lost 1 base and the V segment lost 1 base, leaving 4 bases of the junction unmatched. This CDR3 spans 16 amino acids. The CDR3: CASSQGAGGVQETQYF. The CDR3 DNA follows: TGCGCCAGCAGCCAAGGGGCGGGGGGGGTCCAAGAGACCCAGTACTTC.

CDR3 amino acids: CASSLGDRGGYTF. The CDR3 DNA follows: TGTGCCAGCAGCTTGGGGGACAGGGGAGGCTACACCTTC. This chain links TRBV5-6 with TRBJ1-2, with TRBD1 matching over 10 bases. J gave up 8 bases and V 0 bases, and 1 base lay outside the gene matches. The germline gives CDR1 SGHDT, CDR2 YYEEEE. The CDR3 covers 13 residues.

The chain joins TRBV2 to TRBJ1-3; D may be TRBD1 (5 bases). CDR3 length equals 13 residues. Germline-derived CDR1 and CDR2 are SNHLY and FYNNEI. V was shortened by 4 bases and J by 4 bases, with 8 bases between the two germline ends. The CDR3 DNA follows: TGTGCCAGCAGTGTAGGGGTCGGAAACACCATATATTTT. As protein: CASSVGVGNTIYF.

The chain is built from TRBV4-1 and TRBJ1-6; 7 positions match TRBD1. CDR3 size: 16 residues. In germline, CDR1 is MGHRA, CDR2 YSYEKL. V was clipped by 1 base and J by 6 bases; unmatched bases: 6. The CDR3 here is CASSQGLTGINSPLHF. CDR3 in DNA: TGCGCCAGCAGCCAAGGCCTGACAGGGATTAATTCACCCCTCCACTTT.

V and J are TRBV9 and TRBJ1-6; TRBD1 aligns across 7 bases. The CDR3 is made up of 15 amino acids. Germline assignment: CDR1 SGDLS and CDR2 YYNGEE. The J segment lost 7 bases and the V segment lost 3 bases, leaving 7 bases of the junction unmatched. CDR3 residues: CASSAVTGQNSPLHF. Here the CDR3 DNA reads TGTGCCAGCAGCGCGGTGACAGGGCAGAATTCACCCCTCCACTTT.

The chain has TRBV15 and TRBJ1-2, with D possibly TRBD1 on 5 matching bases. The germline V and J ends were trimmed by 6 bases and 4 bases, with 24 bases remaining between them. Per germline, CDR1 LNHNV and CDR2 YYDKDF (reference sequence). The CDR3 consists of 17 residues. The CDR3 DNA is TGTGCCACCAGACCTACGGGACGCGGGGGGTTCGGCTATGGCTACACCTTC. As protein: CATRPTGRGGFGYGYTF.

This rearrangement joins TRBV5-1 to TRBJ1-4, with 7 nucleotides matching TRBD1. CDR1 SGHRS and CDR2 YFSETQ come from the germline V gene. Trimming cost V 4 bases and J 4 bases; bases outside gene matches: 7. CDR3 length equals 15 residues. CDR3 bases: TGCGCCAGCAGCGCAACAGGGGTCATTAATGAAAAACTGTTTTTT. The encoded protein is CASSATGVINEKLFF.

V is TRBV27 and J is TRBJ2-4; D may be TRBD1 (5 bases). The V and J ends lost 8 bases and 7 bases respectively, with 9 bases between them. Germline lookup yields CDR1 MNHEY and CDR2 SMNVEV (reference sequence). The CDR3 runs 11 residues. CDR3 DNA sequence: TGTGCCAGCTTTGGGGCCAACATTCAGTACTTC. This sequence encodes CASFGANIQYF.

The rearrangement links TRBV5-6 to TRBJ1-2, with D perhaps TRBD1 (6 bases). V gave up 1 base and J gave up 2 bases, with 6 bases separating them. The CDR3 sequence is 13 residues long. Per germline, CDR1 SGHDT and CDR2 YYEEEE. CDR3 bases: TGTGCCAGCAGCTTGCAGGGGAACTATGGCTACACCTTC. Protein sequence: CASSLQGNYGYTF.

The J gene is TRBJ1-2, the V gene TRBV7-3; perhaps TRBD1 as D (6 bases). Germline CDR1 SGHTA, CDR2 FQGTGA. V was clipped by 5 bases and J by 3 bases, with 10 bases between them. This CDR3 comprises 13 residues. CDR3 region: CASSPQGYYGYTF. The CDR3 bases are TGTGCCAGCAGCCCACAGGGTTACTATGGCTACACCTTC.

The rearrangement links TRBV18 to TRBJ1-3; weak D call: TRBD1 (5 bases). Trimming left V 1 base short and J 0 bases short, with 7 bases between. The V gene's germline CDR1 is KGHSH and CDR2 LQKENI. This CDR3 comprises 15 residues. The CDR3 region is CASSPQGNSGNTIYF. The CDR3 bases are TGTGCCAGCTCACCACAGGGGAACTCTGGAAACACCATATATTTT.

This clone appeared a few times. The chain employs TRBV5-4 and TRBJ1-1; tentative D call: TRBD1 (5 bases). Deletions cut 2 bases from V and 4 bases from J, with 15 bases between. Germline CDR1 reads SGHNT; CDR2 reads YYREEE (reference sequence). The CDR3 totals 15 residues. The CDR3 region has the DNA TGTGCCAGCAGCTTCATAGGCGGGGCACTCACTGAAGCTTTCTTT. Translation gives CASSFIGGALTEAFF.

The CDR3 region is CAWSVARTEAFF. DNA for the CDR3: TGTGCCTGGAGTGTGGCGAGGACTGAAGCTTTCTTT. The chain couples TRBV30 to TRBJ1-1; D gene uncertain. Per germline, CDR1 GTSNPN and CDR2 SVGIG (reference sequence). The ends were cut back, 0 bases at V and 5 bases at J, with 7 bases in the middle. The CDR3 totals 12 residues.

V gene TRBV6-6 combines with J gene TRBJ1-1; TRBD1 might be the D (5 bases). V was clipped by 6 bases and J by 0 bases, with 14 bases between them. The CDR3 totals 15 residues. Germline values: CDR1 MNHNY, CDR2 SVGAGI (reference sequence). The CDR3 here is CASRAETAMNTEAFF. As DNA, the CDR3 is TGTGCCAGCAGGGCGGAGACAGCCATGAACACTGAAGCTTTCTTT.

The chain carries TRBV9 and TRBJ2-3; 8 bases line up with TRBD2. Unmatched junction bases numbered 5, after V lost 0 bases and J lost 5 bases. This CDR3 spans 15 amino acids. CDR1 and CDR2 from the germline V gene are SGDLS and YYNGEE. The CDR3 reads CASSVGLAGIDTQYF. The CDR3 DNA reads TGTGCCAGCAGCGTAGGATTAGCGGGGATAGATACGCAGTATTTT.